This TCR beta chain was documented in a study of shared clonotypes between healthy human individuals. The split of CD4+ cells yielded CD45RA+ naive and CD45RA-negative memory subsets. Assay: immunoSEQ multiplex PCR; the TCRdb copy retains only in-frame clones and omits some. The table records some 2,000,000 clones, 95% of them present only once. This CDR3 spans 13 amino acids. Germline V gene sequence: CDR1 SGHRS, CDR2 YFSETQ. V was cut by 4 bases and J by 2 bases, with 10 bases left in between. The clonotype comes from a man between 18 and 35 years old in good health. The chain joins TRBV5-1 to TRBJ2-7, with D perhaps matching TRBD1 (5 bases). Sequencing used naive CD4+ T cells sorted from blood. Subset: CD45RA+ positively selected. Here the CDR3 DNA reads TGCGCCAGCAGCCGAGACAGAACCTACGAGCAGTACTTC. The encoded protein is CASSRDRTYEQYF.